This passage covers 24 T cell receptor beta chains from one sample sequenced in a study of T cells in narcolepsy. Clones were read by immunoSEQ multiplex PCR, and TCRdb kept only the in-frame ones, dropping some. In the table there are roughly 15,000 clones, over 75% of which are singletons. Input material: memory (CD45RA-) CD4+ T cells from blood. The receptors come from a human donor in good health.

This chain joins TRBV6-5 and TRBJ1-6; the D gene is possibly TRBD1 (6 bases). Germline CDR1 reads MNHEY; CDR2 reads SVGAGI. The CDR3 consists of 13 residues. V was shortened by 6 bases and J by 11 bases, with 14 bases between the two germline ends. The CDR3 bases are TGTGCCAGCAGAGATTCCAGGGGAACACCCCTCCACTTT. This codes for CASRDSRGTPLHF.

The chain combines TRBV5-6 with TRBJ1-1; D not certain. Germline V gene data show CDR1 as SGHDT and CDR2 as YYEEEE. The V gene lost 1 base and the J gene lost 1 base, with 11 bases spanning the gap. The CDR3 contains 15 residues. CDR3 loop: CASSLIYGRNTEAFF. The CDR3 nucleotides are TGTGCCAGCAGCTTGATTTATGGACGGAACACTGAAGCTTTCTTT. Full variable domain (remainder filled in from reference TRBV5-6 and TRBJ1-1): DAGVTQSPTHLIKTRGQQVTLRCSPKSGHDTVSWYQQALGQGPQFIFQYYEEEERQRGNFPDRFSGHQFPNYSSELNVNALLLGDSALYLCASSLIYGRNTEAFFGQGTRLTVV.

The genes are TRBV15 and TRBJ2-3; D is possibly TRBD1 (5 bases). CDR1 and CDR2 from the germline V gene are LNHNV and YYDKDF (reference sequence). Trimming shortened V by 1 base and J by 4 bases, and 12 bases separated the two germline ends. The CDR3 extends over 15 amino acids. The CDR3 is CATSRGSRASDTQYF. DNA of the CDR3: TGTGCCACCAGCAGAGGCAGCAGGGCCTCAGATACGCAGTATTTT.

This chain uses TRBV7-8 with TRBJ1-2; maybe TRBD1 (6 bases). The CDR3 consists of 14 residues. CDR1 SGHVS and CDR2 FQNEAQ come from the germline V gene. V was trimmed by 1 base and J by 0 bases, leaving 6 bases between them. The CDR3 loop reads CASSLGTANYGYTF. In DNA form, the CDR3 reads TGTGCCAGCAGCTTAGGGACAGCTAACTATGGCTACACCTTC. The complete variable domain, with remaining parts taken from reference TRBV7-8 and TRBJ1-2, reads GAGVSQSPRYKVAKRGQDVALRCDPISGHVSLFWYQQALGQGPEFLTYFQNEAQLDKSGLPSDRFFAERPEGSVSTLKIQRTQQEDSAVYLCASSLGTANYGYTFGSGTRLTVV.

This chain uses TRBV19 with TRBJ2-5; tentatively, D is TRBD1 or TRBD2 (5 bases each). Germline values: CDR1 LNHDA, CDR2 SQIVND (reference sequence). V was pared by 8 bases and J by 7 bases, with 11 bases between. The CDR3 is 11 amino acids. The CDR3 spells CASPRGATQYF. DNA for the CDR3: TGTGCCAGTCCCCGAGGGGCGACCCAGTACTTC.

The chain recombines TRBV19 with TRBJ1-2, with D maybe TRBD1 (6 bases). This CDR3 comprises 14 residues. With 5 bases removed from V and 8 bases from J, the gap between germline ends came to 18 bases. The V gene's germline CDR1 is LNHDA and CDR2 SQIVND (reference sequence). CDR3 DNA: TGTGCCAGTAGTCTATCACAGGGATCTGGCGGCTACACCTTC. Translation: CASSLSQGSGGYTF.

The rearrangement links TRBV18 to TRBJ1-1; D possibly corresponds to TRBD1 (5 bases). The V and J ends lost 6 bases and 4 bases respectively, with 15 bases between them. This CDR3 is 14 amino acids long. Germline assignment: CDR1 KGHSH and CDR2 LQKENI. CDR3 loop: CASSLYGGSTEAFF. CDR3 nucleotides: TGTGCCAGCTCCCTATATGGGGGGTCCACTGAAGCTTTCTTT.

The chain couples TRBV19 to TRBJ1-1, with a weak D call TRBD1 (5 bases). Germline V gives CDR1 LNHDA, CDR2 SQIVND (reference sequence). The length of the CDR3 is 12 residues. V was pared by 9 bases and J by 5 bases, with 13 bases between. DNA of the CDR3: TGTGCCAGCCGTCCAGGGAGGACTGAAGCTTTCTTT. It yields the protein CASRPGRTEAFF.

This clone was observed a few times. The chain couples TRBV5-1 to TRBJ1-6; no clear D gene. V shed 2 bases and J shed 7 bases, with 16 bases lying between them. Germline CDR1 is SGHRS and CDR2 is YFSETQ. This CDR3 has 16 residues. The CDR3 region has the DNA TGCGCCAGCAGCTTAAGAGATAGTCAGGCCAATTCACCCCTCCACTTT. It specifies CASSLRDSQANSPLHF.

The chain joins TRBV5-5 to TRBJ2-5; D is ambiguous. The CDR3 sequence is 15 residues long. Trimming cost V 3 bases and J 4 bases, with 16 bases left between them. Germline V gene sequence: CDR1 SGHKS, CDR2 YYEKEE (reference sequence). CDR3 sequence: CASSSESARTETQYF. As DNA, the CDR3 is TGTGCCAGCAGCTCGGAGTCGGCGAGGACAGAGACCCAGTACTTC.

This clone was observed a handful of times. This chain connects TRBV12-1 to TRBJ2-7; TRBD2, the D gene given by the table, was not confirmed from the DNA. TRBV12-1 is a documented pseudogene. This CDR3 is 17 amino acids long. CDR3: CASSFFSAGTSDYEQYF. The DNA for the CDR3 is TGTGCCAGCAGCTTTTTCTCTGCGGGGACTAGCGATTACGAGCAGTACTTC.

The V call is TRBV7-2, the J call TRBJ1-5; tentatively, D is TRBD1 (5 bases). Looked up from germline, CDR1 is SGHTA and CDR2 is FQGNSA. The CDR3 consists of 13 residues. V was clipped by 2 bases and J by 7 bases, with 9 bases between them. The CDR3 region is CASSLTRDQPQHF. The CDR3 bases are TGTGCCAGCAGCTTAACTAGGGACCAGCCCCAGCATTTT.

The V and J genes are TRBV2 and TRBJ1-2, with TRBD1 identical over 10 bases. The length of the CDR3 is 16 residues. Germline-derived CDR1 and CDR2 are SNHLY and FYNNEI. V trimming: 1 base; J trimming: 5 bases; junction bases outside the gene matches: 7. The CDR3, as DNA: TGTGCCAGCAGTGAAGGTGGGACAGGGGTTAGGTATGGCTACACCTTC. Its translation: CASSEGGTGVRYGYTF.

The chain links TRBV20-1 to TRBJ1-1; D remains ambiguous. V gave up 6 bases and J gave up 7 bases, with 12 bases separating them. The CDR3 contains 11 residues. Per the germline V gene, CDR1 is DFQATT and CDR2 is SNEGSKA (reference sequence). The CDR3 loop reads CSARPAGEAFF. The CDR3, as DNA: TGCAGTGCCCGGCCGGCGGGTGAAGCTTTCTTT.

DNA of the CDR3: TGTGCCTGGAGGCTTTCAGGGTCAGCGAACACTGAAGCTTTCTTT. It encodes CAWRLSGSANTEAFF. This chain joins TRBV30 and TRBJ1-1; weak D call: TRBD1 (5 bases). Germline V lookup: CDR1 GTSNPN, CDR2 SVGIG (reference sequence). Trimming pared 3 bases from V and 1 base from J, leaving 15 bases between. The CDR3 has 15 amino acids.

The rearrangement joins TRBV5-1 to TRBJ2-4; no reliable D call. Trimming took 2 bases from V and 8 from J, leaving 5 bases between them. The CDR3 has 11 amino acids. The germline V gene has CDR1 SGHRS and CDR2 YFSETQ. CDR3 protein: CASSFRDIQYF. The CDR3 nucleotides are TGCGCCAGCAGCTTCAGAGACATTCAGTACTTC.

This clone was seen once. The genes are TRBV29-1 and TRBJ2-7; 8 bases match TRBD1. The CDR3 is made up of 18 amino acids. Germline lookup yields CDR1 SQVTM and CDR2 ANQGSEA. V lost 0 bases, J lost 2 bases, and 15 bases stayed unmatched. CDR3 bases: TGCAGCGTTGAAGAACAGGGGGGTTCTCCTATCCCGACCTACGAGCAGTACTTC. Translating gives CSVEEQGGSPIPTYEQYF.

This chain joins TRBV6-1 and TRBJ2-5; 9 bases match TRBD1. The germline V gene has CDR1 MNHNS and CDR2 SASEGT. Trimming removed 5 bases from V and 6 bases from J; junction bases left unmatched: 10. The CDR3 totals 15 residues. This CDR3 is CASSSTGTGIKTQYF. DNA for the CDR3: TGTGCCAGCAGTTCAACCGGGACAGGGATAAAGACCCAGTACTTC.

This sequence joins TRBV2 and TRBJ1-6, with a weak D call TRBD1 (5 bases). CDR1 and CDR2 (germline): SNHLY, FYNNEI. V lost 8 bases and J 6 bases, leaving 11 bases between the germline ends. This CDR3 has 13 amino acids. CDR3 residues: CASVGTPNSPLHF. DNA for the CDR3: TGTGCCAGCGTCGGGACCCCTAATTCACCCCTCCACTTT.

This clone was recorded a few times. Here the CDR3 DNA reads TGTGCCAGCAGTGAACGGGACAGACTGAACACTGAAGCTTTCTTT. The encoded protein is CASSERDRLNTEAFF. The genes are TRBV6-1 and TRBJ1-1; 7 bases agree with TRBD1. The junction had 3 bases not matched to a gene; V was cut back by 2 bases and J by 0 bases. Germline V lookup: CDR1 MNHNS, CDR2 SASEGT. The CDR3 spans 15 residues.

The V call is TRBV5-1, the J call TRBJ1-1; D is undetermined. Germline V gives CDR1 SGHRS, CDR2 YFSETQ. CDR3 length: 11 amino acids. V was clipped by 4 bases and J by 7 bases, with 8 bases between them. CDR3 protein: CASSMGVEAFF. As DNA, the CDR3 is TGCGCCAGCAGCATGGGAGTTGAAGCTTTCTTT.

V gene TRBV4-3 combines with J gene TRBJ1-2; D is possibly TRBD1 (5 bases). Germline V gives CDR1 LGHNA, CDR2 YSLEER. This CDR3 spans 14 amino acids. The V gene lost 1 base and the J gene lost 8 bases, with 14 bases spanning the gap. CDR3 residues: CASSQGTGLSGYTF. For the CDR3, the DNA is TGCGCCAGCAGCCAAGGGACGGGACTTTCGGGCTACACCTTC.

In this sample, this clone turned up a few times. This chain links TRBV12-5 with TRBJ2-2; no firm D call. The V and J ends lost 5 bases and 4 bases respectively, with 11 bases between them. The V gene's germline CDR1 is LGHNT and CDR2 FRNRAP. The CDR3 runs 14 residues. CDR3 residues: CASGSLSGTGELFF. The CDR3 nucleotides are TGTGCTAGTGGTAGCCTTTCGGGCACCGGGGAGCTGTTTTTT.

CDR3: CASSSQGWNTEAFF. The CDR3 DNA reads as TGTGCCAGCTCGTCCCAGGGGTGGAACACTGAAGCTTTCTTT. The V gene is TRBV18, the J gene TRBJ1-1, with D tentatively TRBD1 (6 bases). The CDR3 is 14 amino acids. The germline gives CDR1 KGHSH, CDR2 LQKENI. V was shortened by 6 bases and J by 1 base, with 12 bases between the two germline ends.